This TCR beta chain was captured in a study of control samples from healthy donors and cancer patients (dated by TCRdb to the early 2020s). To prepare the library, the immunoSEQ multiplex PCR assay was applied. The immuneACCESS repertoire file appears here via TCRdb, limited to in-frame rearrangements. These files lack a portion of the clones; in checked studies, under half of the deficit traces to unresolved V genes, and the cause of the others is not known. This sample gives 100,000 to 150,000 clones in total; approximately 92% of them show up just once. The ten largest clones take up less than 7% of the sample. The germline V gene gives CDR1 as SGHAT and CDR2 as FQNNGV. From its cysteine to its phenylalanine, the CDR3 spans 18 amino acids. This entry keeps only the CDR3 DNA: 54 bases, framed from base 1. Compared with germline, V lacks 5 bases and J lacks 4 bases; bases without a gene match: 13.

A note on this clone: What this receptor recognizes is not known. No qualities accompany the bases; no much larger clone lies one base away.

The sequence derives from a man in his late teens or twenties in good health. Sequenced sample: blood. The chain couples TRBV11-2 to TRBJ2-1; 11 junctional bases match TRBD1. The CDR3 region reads CASSGWITDRGPYNEQFF. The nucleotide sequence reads TGTGCCAGCAGCGGGTGGATTACGGACAGGGGGCCTTACAATGAGCAGTTCTTC.